The present T cell receptor (beta chain) was sequenced within a study of shared clonotypes between healthy human individuals. Note on this clone: Antigen: not known.

Using immunoSEQ multiplex PCR, the repertoire was profiled, and TCRdb retains in-frame clones only, with some absent. The sample shows about 100,000 clones, 68% of them seen only once. CDR1 is MNHNY and CDR2 is SVGAGI in the germline V gene (reference sequence). Trimming removed 0 bases from V and 3 bases from J, with 8 bases in between. CDR3 length equals 15 residues. Study-wide results and limits: Sample collection involved blood only; tissue repertoires are likely different.

The chain employs TRBV6-6 and TRBJ2-2; D gene uncertain. The TCR sequence derives from a woman aged 25 to 39 in good health. Material for sequencing was memory CD8+ T cells sorted from blood. Subset indicated: CD45RO+ cells pooled with CCR7-negative TemRA cells. Written as DNA, the CDR3 is TGTGCCAGCAGTTACTCGGAGTCCCACACCGGGGAGCTGTTTTTT. Its protein product is CASSYSESHTGELFF.